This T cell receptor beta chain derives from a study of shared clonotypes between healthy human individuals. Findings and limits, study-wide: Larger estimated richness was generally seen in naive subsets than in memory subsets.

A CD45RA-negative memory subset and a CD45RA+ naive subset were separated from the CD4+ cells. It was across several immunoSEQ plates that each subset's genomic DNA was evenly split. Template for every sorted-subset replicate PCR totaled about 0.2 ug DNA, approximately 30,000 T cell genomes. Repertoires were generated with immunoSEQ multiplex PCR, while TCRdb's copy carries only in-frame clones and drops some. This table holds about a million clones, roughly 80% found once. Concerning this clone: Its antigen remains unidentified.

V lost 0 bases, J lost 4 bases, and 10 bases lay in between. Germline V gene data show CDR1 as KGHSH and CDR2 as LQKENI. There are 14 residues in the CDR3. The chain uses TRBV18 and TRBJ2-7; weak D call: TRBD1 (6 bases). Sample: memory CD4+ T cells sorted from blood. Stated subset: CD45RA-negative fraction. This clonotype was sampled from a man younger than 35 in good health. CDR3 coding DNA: TGTGCCAGCTCACCACCTAACAGGGAATACGAGCAGTACTTC. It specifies CASSPPNREYEQYF. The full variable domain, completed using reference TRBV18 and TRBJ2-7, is NAGVMQNPRHLVRRRGQEARLRCSPMKGHSHVYWYRQLPEEGLKFMVYLQKENIIDESGMPKERFSAEFPKEGPSILRIQQVVRGDSAAYFCASSPPNREYEQYFGPGTRLTVT.